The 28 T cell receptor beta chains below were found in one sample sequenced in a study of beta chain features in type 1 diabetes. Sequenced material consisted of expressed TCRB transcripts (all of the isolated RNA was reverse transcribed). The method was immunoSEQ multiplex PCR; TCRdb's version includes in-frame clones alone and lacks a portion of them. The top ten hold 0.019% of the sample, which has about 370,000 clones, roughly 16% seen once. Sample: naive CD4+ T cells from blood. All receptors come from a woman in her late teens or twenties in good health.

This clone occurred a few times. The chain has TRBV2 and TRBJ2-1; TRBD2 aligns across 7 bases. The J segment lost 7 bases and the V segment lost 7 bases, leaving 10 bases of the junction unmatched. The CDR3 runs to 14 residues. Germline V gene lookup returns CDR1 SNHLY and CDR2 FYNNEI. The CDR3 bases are TGTGCCAGCAAAGGGCTAGCGGAAATTAATGAGCAGTTCTTC. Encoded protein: CASKGLAEINEQFF.

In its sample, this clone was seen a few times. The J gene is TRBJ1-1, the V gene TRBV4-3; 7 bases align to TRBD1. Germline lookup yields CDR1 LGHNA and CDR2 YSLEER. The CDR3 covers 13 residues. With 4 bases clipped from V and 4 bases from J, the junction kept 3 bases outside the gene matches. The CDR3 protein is CASSPQGGTEAFF. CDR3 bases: TGCGCCAGCAGCCCTCAGGGGGGCACTGAAGCTTTCTTT.

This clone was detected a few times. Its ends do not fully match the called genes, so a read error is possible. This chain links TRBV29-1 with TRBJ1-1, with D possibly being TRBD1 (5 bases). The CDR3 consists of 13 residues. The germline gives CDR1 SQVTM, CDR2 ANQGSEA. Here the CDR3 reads CTVSIGGTTEAFF. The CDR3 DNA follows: TGCACCGTTTCTATTGGGGGGACCACTGAAGCTTTCTTT. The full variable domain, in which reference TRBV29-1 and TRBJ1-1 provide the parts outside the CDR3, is SAVISQKPSRDICQRGTSLTIQCQVDSQVTMMFWYRQQPGQSLTLIATANQGSEATYESGFVIDKFPISRPNLTFSTLTVSNMSPEDSSIYLCTVSIGGTTEAFFGQGTRLTVV.

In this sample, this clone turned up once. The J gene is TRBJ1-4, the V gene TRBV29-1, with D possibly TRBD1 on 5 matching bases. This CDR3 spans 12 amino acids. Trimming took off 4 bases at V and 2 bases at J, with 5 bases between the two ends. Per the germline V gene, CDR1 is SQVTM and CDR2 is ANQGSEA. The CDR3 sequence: CSVGQTNEKLFF. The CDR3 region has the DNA TGCAGCGTTGGACAGACTAATGAAAAACTGTTTTTT.

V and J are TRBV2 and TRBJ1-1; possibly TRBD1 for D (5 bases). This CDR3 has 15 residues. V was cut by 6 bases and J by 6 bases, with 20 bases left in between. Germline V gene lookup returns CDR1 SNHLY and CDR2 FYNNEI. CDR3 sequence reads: CASRLGQGFFAEAFF. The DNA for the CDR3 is TGTGCCAGCAGGTTGGGGCAGGGATTTTTCGCTGAAGCTTTCTTT.

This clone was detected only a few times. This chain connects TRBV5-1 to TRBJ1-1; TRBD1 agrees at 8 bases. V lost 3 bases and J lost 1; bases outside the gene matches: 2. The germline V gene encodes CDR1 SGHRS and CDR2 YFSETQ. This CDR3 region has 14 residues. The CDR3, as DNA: TGCGCCAGCAGCTCGGGACAGGCGAACACTGAAGCTTTCTTT. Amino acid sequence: CASSSGQANTEAFF.

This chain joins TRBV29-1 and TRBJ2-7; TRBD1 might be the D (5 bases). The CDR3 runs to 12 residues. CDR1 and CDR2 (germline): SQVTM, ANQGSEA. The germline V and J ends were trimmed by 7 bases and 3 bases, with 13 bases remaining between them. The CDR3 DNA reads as TGCAGCGGTGGCAGGGAAGGCTACGAGCAGTACTTC. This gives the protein CSGGREGYEQYF.

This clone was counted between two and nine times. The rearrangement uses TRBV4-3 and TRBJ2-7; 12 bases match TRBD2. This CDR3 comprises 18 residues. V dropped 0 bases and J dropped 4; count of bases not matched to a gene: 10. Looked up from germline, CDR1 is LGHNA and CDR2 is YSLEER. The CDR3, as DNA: TGCGCCAGCAGCCAAGACAGGGCTAGCGGGAGGGCGGGGTACGAGCAGTACTTC. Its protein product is CASSQDRASGRAGYEQYF.

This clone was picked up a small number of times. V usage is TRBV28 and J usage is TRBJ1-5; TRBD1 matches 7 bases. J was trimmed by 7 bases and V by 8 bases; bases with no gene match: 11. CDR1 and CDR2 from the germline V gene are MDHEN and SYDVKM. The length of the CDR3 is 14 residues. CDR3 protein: CASEGAGENQPQHF. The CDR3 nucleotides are TGTGCCAGCGAGGGGGCAGGGGAGAACCAGCCCCAGCATTTT. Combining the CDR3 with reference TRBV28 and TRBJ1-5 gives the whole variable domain DVKVTQSSRYLVKRTGEKVFLECVQDMDHENMFWYRQDPGLGLRLIYFSYDVKMKEKGDIPEGYSVSREKKERFSLILESASTNQTSMYLCASEGAGENQPQHFGDGTRLSIL.

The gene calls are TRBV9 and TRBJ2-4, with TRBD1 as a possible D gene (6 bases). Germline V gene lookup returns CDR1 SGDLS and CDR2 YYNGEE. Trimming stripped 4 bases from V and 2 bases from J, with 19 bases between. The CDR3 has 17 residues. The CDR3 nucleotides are TGTGCCAGCAGCCCCCGGACAGTGTCTCTGACCAAAAACATTCAGTACTTC. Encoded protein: CASSPRTVSLTKNIQYF.

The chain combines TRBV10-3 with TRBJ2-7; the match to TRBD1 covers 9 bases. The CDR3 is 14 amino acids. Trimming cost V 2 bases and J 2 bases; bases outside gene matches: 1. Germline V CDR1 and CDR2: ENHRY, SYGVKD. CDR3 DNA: TGTGCCATCAGTGAGCGGACAGGGGCCTACGAGCAGTACTTC. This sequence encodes CAISERTGAYEQYF.

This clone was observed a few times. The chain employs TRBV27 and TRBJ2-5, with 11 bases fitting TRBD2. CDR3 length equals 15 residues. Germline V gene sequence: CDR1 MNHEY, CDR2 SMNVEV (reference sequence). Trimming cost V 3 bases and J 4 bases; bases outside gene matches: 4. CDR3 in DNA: TGTGCCAGCAGTTTTACTAGCGGGAGTGGAGAGACCCAGTACTTC. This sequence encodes CASSFTSGSGETQYF.

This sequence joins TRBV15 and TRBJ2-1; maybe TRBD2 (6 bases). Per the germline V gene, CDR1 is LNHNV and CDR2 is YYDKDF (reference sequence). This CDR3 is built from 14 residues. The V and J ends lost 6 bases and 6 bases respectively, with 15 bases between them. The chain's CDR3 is CATRSRRELNEQFF. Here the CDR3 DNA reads TGTGCCACCAGATCACGGAGGGAGCTCAATGAGCAGTTCTTC.

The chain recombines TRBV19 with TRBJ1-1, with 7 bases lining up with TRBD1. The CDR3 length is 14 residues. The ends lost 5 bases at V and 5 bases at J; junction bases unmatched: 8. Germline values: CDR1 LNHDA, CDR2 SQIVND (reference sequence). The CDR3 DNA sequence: TGTGCCAGTAGTCCGGGACAGCCGAGAACTGAAGCTTTCTTT. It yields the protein CASSPGQPRTEAFF.

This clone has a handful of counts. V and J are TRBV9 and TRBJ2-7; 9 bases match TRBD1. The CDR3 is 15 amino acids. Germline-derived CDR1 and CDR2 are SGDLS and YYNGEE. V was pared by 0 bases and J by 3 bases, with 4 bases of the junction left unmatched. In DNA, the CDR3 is TGTGCCAGCAGCGTAGGGGGACAGGGATACTACGAGCAGTACTTC. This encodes CASSVGGQGYYEQYF.

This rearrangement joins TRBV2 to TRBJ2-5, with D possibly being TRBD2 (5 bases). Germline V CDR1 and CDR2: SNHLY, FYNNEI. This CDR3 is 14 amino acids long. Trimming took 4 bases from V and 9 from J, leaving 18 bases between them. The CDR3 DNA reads TGTGCCAGCAGTGCCACTTCGGCTCGGGAAGCCCAGTACTTC. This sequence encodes CASSATSAREAQYF.

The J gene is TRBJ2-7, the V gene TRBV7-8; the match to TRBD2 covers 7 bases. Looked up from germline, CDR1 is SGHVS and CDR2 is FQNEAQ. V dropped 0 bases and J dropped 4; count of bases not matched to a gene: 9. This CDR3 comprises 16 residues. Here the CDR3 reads CASSLALGLAVYEQYF. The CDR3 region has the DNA TGTGCCAGCAGCTTAGCCTTAGGGCTAGCGGTTTACGAGCAGTACTTC.

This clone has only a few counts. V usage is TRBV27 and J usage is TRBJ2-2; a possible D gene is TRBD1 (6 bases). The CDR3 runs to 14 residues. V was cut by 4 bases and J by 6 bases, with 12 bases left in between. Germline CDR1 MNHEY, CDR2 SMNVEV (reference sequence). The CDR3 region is CASSYQGFAGELFF. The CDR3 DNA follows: TGTGCCAGCAGTTATCAGGGGTTTGCCGGGGAGCTGTTTTTT.

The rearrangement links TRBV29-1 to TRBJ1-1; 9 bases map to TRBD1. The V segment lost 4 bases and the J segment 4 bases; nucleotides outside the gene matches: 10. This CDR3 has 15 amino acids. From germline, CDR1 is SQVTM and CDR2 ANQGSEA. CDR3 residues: CSVVTATGGSTEAFF. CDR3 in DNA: TGCAGCGTTGTAACCGCGACAGGGGGTTCCACTGAAGCTTTCTTT.

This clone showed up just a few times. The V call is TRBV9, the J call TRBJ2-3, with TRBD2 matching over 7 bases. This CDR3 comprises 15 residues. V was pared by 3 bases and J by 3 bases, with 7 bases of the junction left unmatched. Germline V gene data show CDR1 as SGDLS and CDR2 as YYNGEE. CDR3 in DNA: TGTGCCAGCAGCGAATTAGCGGGTTGGACAGATACGCAGTATTTT. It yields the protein CASSELAGWTDTQYF.

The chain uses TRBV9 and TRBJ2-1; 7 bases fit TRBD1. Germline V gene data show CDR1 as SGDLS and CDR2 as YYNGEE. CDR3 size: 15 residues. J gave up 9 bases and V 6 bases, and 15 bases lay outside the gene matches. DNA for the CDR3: TGTGCCAGCAATCCCACGGACAGGTCAGGAGGTGAGCAGTTCTTC. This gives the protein CASNPTDRSGGEQFF.

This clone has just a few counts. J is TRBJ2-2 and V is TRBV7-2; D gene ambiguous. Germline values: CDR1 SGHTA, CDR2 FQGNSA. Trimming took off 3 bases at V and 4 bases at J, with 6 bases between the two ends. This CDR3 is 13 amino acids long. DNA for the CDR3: TGTGCCAGCAGCTTTACTACCACCGGGGAGCTGTTTTTT. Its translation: CASSFTTTGELFF.

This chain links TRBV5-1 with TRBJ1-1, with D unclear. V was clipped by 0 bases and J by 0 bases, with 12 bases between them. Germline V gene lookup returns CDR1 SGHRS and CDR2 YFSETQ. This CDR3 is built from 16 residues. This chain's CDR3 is CASSLVSGAMNTEAFF. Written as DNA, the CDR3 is TGCGCCAGCAGCTTGGTTAGTGGAGCCATGAACACTGAAGCTTTCTTT.

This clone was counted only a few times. The CDR3 spells CASRGDRNTQYF. The CDR3 DNA is TGTGCCAGCAGGGGGGACAGAAATACGCAGTATTTT. J is TRBJ2-3 and V is TRBV11-2, with 7 nucleotides matching TRBD1. Germline loops: CDR1 SGHAT, CDR2 FQNNGV. J was trimmed by 7 bases and V by 6 bases; bases with no gene match: 4. The length of the CDR3 is 12 residues.

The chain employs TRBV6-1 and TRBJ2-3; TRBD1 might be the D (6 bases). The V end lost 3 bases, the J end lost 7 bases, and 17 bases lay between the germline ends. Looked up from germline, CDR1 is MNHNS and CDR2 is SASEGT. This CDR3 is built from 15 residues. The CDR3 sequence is CASSESRGLQYTQYF. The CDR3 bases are TGTGCCAGCAGTGAGAGCAGGGGCCTCCAATATACGCAGTATTTT.

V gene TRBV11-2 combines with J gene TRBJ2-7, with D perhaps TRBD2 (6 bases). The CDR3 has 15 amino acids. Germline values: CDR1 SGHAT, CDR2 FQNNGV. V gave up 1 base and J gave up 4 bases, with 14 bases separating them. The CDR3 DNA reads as TGTGCCAGCAGCTTAGGTGGAGGGAAGTTGTACGAGCAGTACTTC. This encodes CASSLGGGKLYEQYF.

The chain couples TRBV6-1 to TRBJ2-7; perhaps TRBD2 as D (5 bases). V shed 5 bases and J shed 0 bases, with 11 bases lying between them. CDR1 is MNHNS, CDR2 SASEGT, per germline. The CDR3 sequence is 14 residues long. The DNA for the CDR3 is TGTGCCAGCAGTTCTAGCTGGAGCTCCTACGAGCAGTACTTC. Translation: CASSSSWSSYEQYF.

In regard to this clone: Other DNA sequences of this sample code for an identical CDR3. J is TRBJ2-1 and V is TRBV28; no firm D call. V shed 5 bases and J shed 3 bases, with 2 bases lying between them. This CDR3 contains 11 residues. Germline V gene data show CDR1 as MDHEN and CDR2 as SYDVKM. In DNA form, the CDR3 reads TGTGCCAGCAGTCGCTACAATGAGCAGTTCTTC. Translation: CASSRYNEQFF.